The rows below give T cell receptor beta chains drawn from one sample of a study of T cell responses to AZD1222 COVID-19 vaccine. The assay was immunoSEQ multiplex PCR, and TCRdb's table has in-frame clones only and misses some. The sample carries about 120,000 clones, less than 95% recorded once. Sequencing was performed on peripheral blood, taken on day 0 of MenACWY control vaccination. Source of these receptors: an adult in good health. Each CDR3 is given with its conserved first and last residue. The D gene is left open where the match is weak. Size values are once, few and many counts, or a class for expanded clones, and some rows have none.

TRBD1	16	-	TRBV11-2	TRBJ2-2	CASSPAGQGTTGELFF	TGTGCCAGCAGCCCCGCGGGACAGGGAACCACCGGGGAGCTGTTTTTT
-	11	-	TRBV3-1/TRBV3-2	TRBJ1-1	CASSQAFEAFF	TGTGCCAGCAGCCAAGCATTCGAAGCTTTCTTT
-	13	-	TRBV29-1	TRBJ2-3	CSVAAGSTDTQYF	TGCAGCGTTGCGGCGGGGAGCACAGATACGCAGTATTTT
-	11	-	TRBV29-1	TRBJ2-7	CSVEFRLEQYF	TGCAGCGTTGAATTTAGACTCGAGCAGTACTTC
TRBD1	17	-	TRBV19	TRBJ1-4	CASSPRDRGAANEKLFF	TGTGCCAGTAGTCCCCGGGACAGGGGGGCGGCTAATGAAAAACTGTTTTTT
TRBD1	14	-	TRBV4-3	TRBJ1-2	CASSQQTGNYGYTF	TGCGCCAGCAGCCAACAGACAGGGAACTATGGCTACACCTTC
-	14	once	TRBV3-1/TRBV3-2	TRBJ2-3	CASSQDFRGDTQYF	TGTGCCAGCAGCCAAGATTTTAGGGGAGATACGCAGTATTTT
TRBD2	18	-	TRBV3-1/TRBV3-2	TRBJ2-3	CASSQDLWGTSGRNTQYF	TGTGCCAGCAGCCAAGATCTGTGGGGGACTAGCGGGAGGAATACGCAGTATTTT
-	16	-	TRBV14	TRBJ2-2	CASSPLGTGISGELFF	TGTGCCAGCAGCCCATTGGGTACAGGGATCTCCGGGGAGCTGTTTTTT
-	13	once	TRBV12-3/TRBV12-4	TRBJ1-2	CASSLVGADGYTF	TGTGCCAGCAGTTTAGTGGGGGCTGATGGCTACACCTTC
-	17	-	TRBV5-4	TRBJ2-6	CASSPGTTISGANVLTF	TGTGCCAGCAGCCCGGGCACTACGATCTCTGGGGCCAACGTCCTGACTTTC
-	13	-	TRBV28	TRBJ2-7	CASSPPAGGEQYF	TGTGCCAGCAGTCCTCCCGCGGGCGGCGAGCAGTACTTC
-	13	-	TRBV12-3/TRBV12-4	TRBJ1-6	CASTAGHNSPLHF	TGTGCCAGCACCGCGGGGCATAATTCACCCCTCCACTTT
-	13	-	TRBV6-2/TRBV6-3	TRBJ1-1	CASSYSQGTEAFF	TGTGCCAGCAGTTACTCGCAGGGTACTGAAGCTTTCTTT
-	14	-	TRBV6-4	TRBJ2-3	CASSDSDSTDTQYF	TGTGCCAGCAGTGATTCGGACTCCACAGATACGCAGTATTTT
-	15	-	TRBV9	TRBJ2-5	CASSVGTQSQETQYF	TGTGCCAGCAGCGTTGGGACACAGTCCCAAGAGACCCAGTACTTC
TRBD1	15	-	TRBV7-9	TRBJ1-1	CASSPGQGARAEAFF	TGTGCCAGCAGCCCTGGACAGGGGGCGAGGGCTGAAGCTTTCTTT
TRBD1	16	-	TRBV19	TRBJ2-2	CASSDPGQGAAGELFF	TGTGCCAGTAGTGACCCGGGACAGGGGGCGGCCGGGGAGCTGTTTTTT
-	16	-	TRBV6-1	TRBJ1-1	CASSETNVRANTEAFF	TGTGCCAGCAGTGAAACGAACGTCAGAGCGAACACTGAAGCTTTCTTT
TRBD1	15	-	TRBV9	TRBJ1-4	CASSVGTGENEKLFF	TGTGCCAGCAGCGTAGGCACAGGGGAAAATGAAAAACTGTTTTTT
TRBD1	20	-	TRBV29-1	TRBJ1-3	CSVGVLGGGKDRGSGNTIYF	TGCAGCGTTGGAGTCCTTGGAGGGGGCAAGGACAGGGGCTCTGGAAACACCATATATTTT
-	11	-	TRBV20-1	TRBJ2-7	CSAARSNEQYF	TGCAGTGCTGCTCGTTCGAACGAGCAGTACTTC
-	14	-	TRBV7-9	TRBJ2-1	CASSSSTRYNEQFF	TGTGCCAGCAGCTCCTCGACACGGTACAATGAGCAGTTCTTC
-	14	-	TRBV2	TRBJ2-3	CASYSLGSTDTQYF	TGTGCCAGCTACTCTCTGGGCAGCACAGATACGCAGTATTTT
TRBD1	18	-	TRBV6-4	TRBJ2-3	CASSVNPPGGQGTDTQYF	TGTGCCAGCAGTGTCAACCCACCCGGGGGACAGGGAACAGATACGCAGTATTTT
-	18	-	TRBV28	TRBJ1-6	CASSPSIPIRAQNSPLHF	TGTGCCAGCAGTCCGTCGATCCCGATCCGGGCCCAAAATTCACCCCTCCACTTT
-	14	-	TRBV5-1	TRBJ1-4	CASSLFGGNEKLFF	TGCGCCAGCAGCTTGTTTGGGGGTAATGAAAAACTGTTTTTT
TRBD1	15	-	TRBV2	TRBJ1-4	CASSKGTATNEKLFF	TGTGCCAGCAGTAAAGGGACAGCAACTAATGAAAAACTGTTTTTT
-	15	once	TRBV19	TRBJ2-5	CASSPPHSGVGTQYF	TGTGCCAGTAGTCCCCCCCATAGCGGTGTAGGGACCCAGTACTTC
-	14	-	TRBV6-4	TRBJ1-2	CASSEGGLGGGYTF	TGTGCCAGCAGTGAGGGGGGGCTAGGAGGCGGCTACACCTTC
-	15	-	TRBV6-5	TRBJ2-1	CASSPLEGTGVSQFF	TGTGCCAGCAGTCCCCTTGAGGGTACCGGAGTTTCGCAGTTCTTC
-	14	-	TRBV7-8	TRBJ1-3	CASSLQGVGNTIYF	TGTGCCAGCAGCTTACAGGGCGTTGGAAACACCATATATTTT
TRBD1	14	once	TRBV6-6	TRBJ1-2	CASSYSAGGDGYTF	TGTGCCAGCAGTTACTCTGCAGGGGGGGATGGCTACACCTTC
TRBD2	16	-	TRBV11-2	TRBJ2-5	CASSSWTSGARETQYF	TGTGCCAGCAGCTCCTGGACTAGCGGGGCACGCGAGACCCAGTACTTC
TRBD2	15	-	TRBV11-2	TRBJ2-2	CASSLVAGGAGELFF	TGTGCCAGCAGCTTAGTTGCGGGGGGCGCCGGGGAGCTGTTTTTT
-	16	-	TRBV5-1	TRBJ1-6	CASSLGGRSYNSPLHF	TGCGCCAGCAGCTTGGGTGGTCGCTCCTATAATTCACCCCTCCACTTT
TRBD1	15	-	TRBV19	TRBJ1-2	CASSGPGTAFYGYTF	TGTGCCAGTAGTGGACCCGGGACAGCCTTCTATGGCTACACCTTC
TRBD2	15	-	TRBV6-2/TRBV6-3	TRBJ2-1	CASSATSGGYNEQFF	TGTGCCAGCAGTGCGACTAGCGGGGGTTACAATGAGCAGTTCTTC
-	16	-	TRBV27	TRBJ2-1	CASSLSPTGTYNEQFF	TGTGCCAGCAGTTTAAGCCCGACCGGCACCTACAATGAGCAGTTCTTC
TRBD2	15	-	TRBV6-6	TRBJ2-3	CASSYSTSGTDTQYF	TGTGCCAGCAGTTACTCGACTAGCGGGACAGATACGCAGTATTTT
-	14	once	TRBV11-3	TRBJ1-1	CASSLGGMNTEAFF	TGTGCCAGCAGCTTAGGGGGAATGAACACTGAAGCTTTCTTT
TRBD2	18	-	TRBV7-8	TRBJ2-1	CASSFALAGGSSYNEQFF	TGTGCCAGCAGCTTTGCACTAGCGGGAGGGAGCTCCTACAATGAGCAGTTCTTC
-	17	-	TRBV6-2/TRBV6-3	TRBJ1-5	CASSYLSQGSSNQPQHF	TGTGCCAGCAGTTACCTTAGCCAGGGTTCGAGCAATCAGCCCCAGCATTTT
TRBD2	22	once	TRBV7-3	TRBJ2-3	CASSPRGLTSGRGVGSTDTQYF	TGTGCCAGCAGCCCCCGGGGACTGACTAGCGGGAGGGGAGTGGGGAGCACAGATACGCAGTATTTT
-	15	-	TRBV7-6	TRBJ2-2	CASSSTGANTGELFF	TGTGCCAGCAGCAGCACGGGCGCGAACACCGGGGAGCTGTTTTTT
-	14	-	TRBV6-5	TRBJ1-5	CASSYSNSNQPQHF	TGTGCCAGCAGTTACTCGAATAGCAATCAGCCCCAGCATTTT
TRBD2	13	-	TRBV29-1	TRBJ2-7	CSGLLAGVHEQYF	TGCAGCGGCTTACTAGCGGGAGTCCACGAGCAGTACTTC
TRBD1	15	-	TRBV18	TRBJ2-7	CASSTTGTAPYEQYF	TGTGCCAGCTCAACTACCGGGACAGCTCCCTACGAGCAGTACTTC
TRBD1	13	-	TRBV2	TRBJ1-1	CASSARGLTEAFF	TGTGCCAGCAGTGCCAGGGGGCTCACTGAAGCTTTCTTT
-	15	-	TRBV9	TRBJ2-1	CASSANVVSYNEQFF	TGTGCCAGCAGCGCGAATGTCGTCTCCTACAATGAGCAGTTCTTC
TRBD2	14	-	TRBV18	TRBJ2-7	CASSLGLAWGEQYF	TGTGCCAGCTCACTAGGACTAGCGTGGGGTGAGCAGTACTTC
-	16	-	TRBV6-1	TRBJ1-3	CASSEVGSGLARTIYF	TGTGCCAGCAGTGAAGTGGGCAGCGGACTGGCTCGCACCATATATTTT
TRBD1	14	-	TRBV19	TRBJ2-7	CASSMGTGRSEQYF	TGTGCCAGTAGTATGGGGACAGGTCGGTCCGAGCAGTACTTC
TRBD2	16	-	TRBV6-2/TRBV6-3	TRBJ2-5	CASSYERGGDWETQYF	TGTGCCAGCAGTTACGAGCGGGGGGGCGATTGGGAGACCCAGTACTTC
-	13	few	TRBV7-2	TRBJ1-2	CASSLAPKFDYTF	TGTGCCAGCAGCTTAGCACCCAAATTCGACTACACCTTC